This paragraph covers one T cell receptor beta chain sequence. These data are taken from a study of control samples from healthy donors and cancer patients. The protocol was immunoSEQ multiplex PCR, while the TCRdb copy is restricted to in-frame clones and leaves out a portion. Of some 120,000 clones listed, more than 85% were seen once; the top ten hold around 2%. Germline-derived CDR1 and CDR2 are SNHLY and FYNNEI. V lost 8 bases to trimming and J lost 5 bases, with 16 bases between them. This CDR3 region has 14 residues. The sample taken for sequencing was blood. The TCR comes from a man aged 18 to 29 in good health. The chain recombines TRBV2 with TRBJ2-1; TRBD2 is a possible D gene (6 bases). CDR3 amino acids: CASLPARTNNEQFF. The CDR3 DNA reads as TGTGCCAGCTTACCAGCGCGGACTAACAATGAGCAGTTCTTC.